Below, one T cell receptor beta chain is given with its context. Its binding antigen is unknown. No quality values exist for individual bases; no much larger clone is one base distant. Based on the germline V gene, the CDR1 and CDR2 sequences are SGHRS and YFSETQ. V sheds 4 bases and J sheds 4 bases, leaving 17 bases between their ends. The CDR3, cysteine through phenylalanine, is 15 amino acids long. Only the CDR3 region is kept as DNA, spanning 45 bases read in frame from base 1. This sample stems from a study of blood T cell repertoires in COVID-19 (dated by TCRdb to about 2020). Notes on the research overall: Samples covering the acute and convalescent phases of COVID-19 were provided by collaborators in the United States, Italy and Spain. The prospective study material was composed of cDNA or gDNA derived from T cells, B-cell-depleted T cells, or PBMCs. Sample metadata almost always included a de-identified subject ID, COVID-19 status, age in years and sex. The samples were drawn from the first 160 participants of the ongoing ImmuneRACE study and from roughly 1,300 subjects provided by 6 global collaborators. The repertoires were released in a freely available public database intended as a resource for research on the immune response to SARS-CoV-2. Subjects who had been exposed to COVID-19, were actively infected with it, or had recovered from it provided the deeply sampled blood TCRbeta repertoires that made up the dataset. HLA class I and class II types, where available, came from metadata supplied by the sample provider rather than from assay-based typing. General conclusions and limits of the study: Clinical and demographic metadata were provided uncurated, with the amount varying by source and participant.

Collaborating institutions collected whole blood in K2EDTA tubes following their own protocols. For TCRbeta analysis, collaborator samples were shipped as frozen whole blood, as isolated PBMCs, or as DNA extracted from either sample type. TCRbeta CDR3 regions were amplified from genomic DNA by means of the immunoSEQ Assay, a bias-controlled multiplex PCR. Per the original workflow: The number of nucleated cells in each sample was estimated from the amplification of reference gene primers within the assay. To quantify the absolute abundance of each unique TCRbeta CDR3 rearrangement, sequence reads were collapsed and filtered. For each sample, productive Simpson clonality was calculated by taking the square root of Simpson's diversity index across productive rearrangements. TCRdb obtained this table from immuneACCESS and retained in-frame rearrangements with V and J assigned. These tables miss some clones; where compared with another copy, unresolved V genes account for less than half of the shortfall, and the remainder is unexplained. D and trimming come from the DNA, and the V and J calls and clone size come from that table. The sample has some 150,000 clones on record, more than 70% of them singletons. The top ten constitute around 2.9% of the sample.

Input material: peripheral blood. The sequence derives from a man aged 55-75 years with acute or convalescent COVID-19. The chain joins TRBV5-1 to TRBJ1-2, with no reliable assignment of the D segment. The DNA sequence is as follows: TGCGCCAGCAGCCCCTGGGAGGGCGGTGGCTATGGCTACACCTTC. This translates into CASSPWEGGGYGYTF.